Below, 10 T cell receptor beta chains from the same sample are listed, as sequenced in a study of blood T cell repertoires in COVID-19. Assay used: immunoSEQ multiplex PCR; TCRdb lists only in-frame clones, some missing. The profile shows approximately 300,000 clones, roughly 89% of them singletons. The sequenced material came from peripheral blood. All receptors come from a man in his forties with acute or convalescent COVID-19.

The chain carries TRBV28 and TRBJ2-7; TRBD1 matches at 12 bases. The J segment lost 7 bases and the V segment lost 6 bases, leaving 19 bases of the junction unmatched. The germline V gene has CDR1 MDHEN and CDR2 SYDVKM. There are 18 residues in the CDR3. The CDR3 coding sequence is TGTGCCAGCAGATACCTAACGGGACAGGGGGCGATGCTTCGGGAGCAGTACTTC. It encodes CASRYLTGQGAMLREQYF.

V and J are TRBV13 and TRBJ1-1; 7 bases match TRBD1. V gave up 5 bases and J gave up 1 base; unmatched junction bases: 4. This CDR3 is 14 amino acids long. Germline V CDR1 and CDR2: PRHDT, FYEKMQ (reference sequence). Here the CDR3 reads CASSRRTGNTEAFF. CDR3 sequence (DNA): TGTGCCAGCAGCCGCAGGACAGGGAACACTGAAGCTTTCTTT.

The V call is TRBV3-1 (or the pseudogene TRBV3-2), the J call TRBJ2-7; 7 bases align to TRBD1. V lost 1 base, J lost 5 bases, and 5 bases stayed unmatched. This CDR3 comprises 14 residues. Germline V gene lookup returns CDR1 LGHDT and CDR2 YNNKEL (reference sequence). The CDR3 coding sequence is TGTGCCAGCAGCCAAGGAGCAGGGGGAGACGAGCAGTACTTC. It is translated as CASSQGAGGDEQYF.

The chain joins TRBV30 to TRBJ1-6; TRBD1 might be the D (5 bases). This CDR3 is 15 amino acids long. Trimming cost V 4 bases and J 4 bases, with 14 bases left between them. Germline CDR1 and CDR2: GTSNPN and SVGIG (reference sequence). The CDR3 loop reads CAWNRGGRYNSPLHF. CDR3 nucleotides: TGTGCCTGGAATCGGGGGGGGAGGTATAATTCACCCCTCCACTTT.

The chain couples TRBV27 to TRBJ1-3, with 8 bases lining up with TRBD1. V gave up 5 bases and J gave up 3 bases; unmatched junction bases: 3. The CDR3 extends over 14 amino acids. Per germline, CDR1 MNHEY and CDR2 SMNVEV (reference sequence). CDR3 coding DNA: TGTGCCAGCAGTCCACAGGGGGGTGGAAACACCATATATTTT. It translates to CASSPQGGGNTIYF.

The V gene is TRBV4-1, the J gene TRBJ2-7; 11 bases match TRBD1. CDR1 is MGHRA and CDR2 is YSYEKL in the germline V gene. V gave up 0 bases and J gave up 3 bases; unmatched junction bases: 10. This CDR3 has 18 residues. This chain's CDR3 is CASSQDPWGGQGVYEQYF. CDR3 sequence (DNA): TGCGCCAGCAGCCAAGACCCTTGGGGGGGACAGGGGGTCTACGAGCAGTACTTC.

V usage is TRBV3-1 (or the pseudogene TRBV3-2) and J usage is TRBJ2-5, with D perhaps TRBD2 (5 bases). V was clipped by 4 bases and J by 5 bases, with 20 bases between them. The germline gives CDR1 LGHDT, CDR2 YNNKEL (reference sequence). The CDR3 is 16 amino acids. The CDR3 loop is CASSPGGLSKVETQYF. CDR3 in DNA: TGTGCCAGCAGCCCGGGTGGACTTAGTAAGGTGGAGACCCAGTACTTC.

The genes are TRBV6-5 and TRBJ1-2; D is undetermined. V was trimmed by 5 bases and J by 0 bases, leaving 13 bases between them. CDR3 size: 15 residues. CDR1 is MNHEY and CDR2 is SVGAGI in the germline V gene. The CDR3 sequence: CASSPGGRANYGYTF. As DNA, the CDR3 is TGTGCCAGCAGTCCGGGCGGGCGGGCTAACTATGGCTACACCTTC.

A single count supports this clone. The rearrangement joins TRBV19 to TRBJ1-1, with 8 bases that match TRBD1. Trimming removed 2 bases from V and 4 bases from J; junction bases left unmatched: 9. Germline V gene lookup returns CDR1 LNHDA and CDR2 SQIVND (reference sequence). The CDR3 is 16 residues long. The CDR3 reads CASSIYDGTGVTEAFF. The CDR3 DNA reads TGTGCCAGTAGTATATACGACGGGACAGGTGTCACTGAAGCTTTCTTT.

This chain's CDR3 is CATRTLGDYGYTF. As DNA, the CDR3 is TGTGCCACTAGGACACTGGGTGACTATGGCTACACCTTC. The V call is TRBV19, the J call TRBJ1-2, with D perhaps matching TRBD1 (5 bases). The CDR3 loop spans 13 amino acids. Germline CDR1 and CDR2: LNHDA and SQIVND (reference sequence). Trimming removed 10 bases from V and 3 bases from J, with 15 bases in between.